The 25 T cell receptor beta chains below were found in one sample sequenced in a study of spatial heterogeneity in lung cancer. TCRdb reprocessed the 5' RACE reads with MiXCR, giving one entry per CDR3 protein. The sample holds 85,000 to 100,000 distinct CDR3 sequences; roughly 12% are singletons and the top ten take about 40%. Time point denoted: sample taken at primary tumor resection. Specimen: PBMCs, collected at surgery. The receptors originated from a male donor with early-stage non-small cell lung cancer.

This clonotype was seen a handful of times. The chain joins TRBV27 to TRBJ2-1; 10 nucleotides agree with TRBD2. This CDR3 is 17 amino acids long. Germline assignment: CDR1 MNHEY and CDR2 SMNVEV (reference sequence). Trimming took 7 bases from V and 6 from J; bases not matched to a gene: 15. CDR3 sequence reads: CASTAGLATRRGNEQFF. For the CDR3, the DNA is TGTGCCAGCACCGCGGGACTAGCGACCCGAAGGGGCAATGAGCAGTTCTTC.

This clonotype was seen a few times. DNA of the CDR3: TGTGCCAGCAGTTTAGCGCTACGACAGAACTATGGCTACACCTTC. Residues: CASSLALRQNYGYTF. The rearrangement joins TRBV12-3 or TRBV12-4 to TRBJ1-2, with D tentatively TRBD1 (5 bases). Trimming removed 0 bases from V and 2 bases from J, with 10 bases in between. The CDR3 has 15 residues.

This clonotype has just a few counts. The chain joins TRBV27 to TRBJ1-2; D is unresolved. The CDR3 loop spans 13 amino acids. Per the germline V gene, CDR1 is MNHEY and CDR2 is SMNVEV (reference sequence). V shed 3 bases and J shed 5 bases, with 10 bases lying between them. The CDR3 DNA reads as TGTGCCAGCAGTTTCCCGGGTTCGTATGGCTACACCTTC. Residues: CASSFPGSYGYTF.

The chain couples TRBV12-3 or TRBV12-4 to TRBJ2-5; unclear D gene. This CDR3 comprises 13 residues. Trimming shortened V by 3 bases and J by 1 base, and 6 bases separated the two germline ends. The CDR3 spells CASSFWGQETQYF. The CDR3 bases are TGTGCCAGCAGTTTCTGGGGCCAAGAGACCCAGTACTTC.

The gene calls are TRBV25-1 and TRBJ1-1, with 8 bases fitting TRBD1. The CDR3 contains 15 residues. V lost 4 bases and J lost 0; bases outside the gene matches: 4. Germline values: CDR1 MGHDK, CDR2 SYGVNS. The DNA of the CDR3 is TGTGCCAGCAGTGGAGACAGGGGAATGAACACTGAAGCTTTCTTT. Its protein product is CASSGDRGMNTEAFF.

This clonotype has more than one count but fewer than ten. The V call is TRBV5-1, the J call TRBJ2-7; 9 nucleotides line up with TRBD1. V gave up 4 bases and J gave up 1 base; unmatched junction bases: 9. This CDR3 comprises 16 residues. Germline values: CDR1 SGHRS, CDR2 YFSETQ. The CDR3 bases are TGCGCCAGCAGCACGGGACAGGGTTCCTATTCCTACGAGCAGTACTTC. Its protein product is CASSTGQGSYSYEQYF. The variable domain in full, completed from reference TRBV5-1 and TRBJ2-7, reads KAGVTQTPRYLIKTRGQQVTLSCSPISGHRSVSWYQQTPGQGLQFLFEYFSETQRNKGNFPGRFSGRQFSNSRSEMNVSTLELGDSALYLCASSTGQGSYSYEQYFGPGTRLTVT.

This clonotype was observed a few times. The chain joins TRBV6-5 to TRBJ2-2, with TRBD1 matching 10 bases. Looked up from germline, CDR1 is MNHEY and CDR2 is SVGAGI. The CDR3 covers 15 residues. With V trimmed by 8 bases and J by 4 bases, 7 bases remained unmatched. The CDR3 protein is CASEPGQGITGELFF. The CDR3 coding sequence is TGTGCCAGCGAACCGGGACAGGGGATCACCGGGGAGCTGTTTTTT.

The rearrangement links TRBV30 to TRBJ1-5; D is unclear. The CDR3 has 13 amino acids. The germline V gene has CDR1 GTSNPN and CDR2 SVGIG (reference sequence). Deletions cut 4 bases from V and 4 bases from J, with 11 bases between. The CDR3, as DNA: TGTGCCTGGAATAGGCAGGAAAATCAGCCCCAGCATTTT. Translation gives CAWNRQENQPQHF.

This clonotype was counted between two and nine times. The CDR3 DNA reads TGCAGTACACGACAGGGGGCGTTCAATCAGCCCCAGCATTTT. Translated: CSTRQGAFNQPQHF. The rearrangement links TRBV20-1 to TRBJ1-5; 10 nucleotides match TRBD1. The CDR3 contains 14 residues. Germline V lookup: CDR1 DFQATT, CDR2 SNEGSKA (reference sequence). V was pared by 8 bases and J by 3 bases, with 7 bases of the junction left unmatched.

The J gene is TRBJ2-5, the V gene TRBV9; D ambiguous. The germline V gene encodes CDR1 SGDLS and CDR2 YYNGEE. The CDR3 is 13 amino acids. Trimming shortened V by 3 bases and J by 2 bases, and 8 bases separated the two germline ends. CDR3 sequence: CASSATDQETQYF. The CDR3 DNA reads TGTGCCAGCAGCGCTACAGATCAAGAGACCCAGTACTTC.

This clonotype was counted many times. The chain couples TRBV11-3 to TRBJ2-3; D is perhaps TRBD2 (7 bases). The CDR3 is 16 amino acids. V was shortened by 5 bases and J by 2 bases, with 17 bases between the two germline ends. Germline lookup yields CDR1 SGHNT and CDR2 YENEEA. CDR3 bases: TGTGCCAGCAGCCTCGGGGGGCAGGCACCCACAGATACGCAGTATTTT. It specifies CASSLGGQAPTDTQYF.

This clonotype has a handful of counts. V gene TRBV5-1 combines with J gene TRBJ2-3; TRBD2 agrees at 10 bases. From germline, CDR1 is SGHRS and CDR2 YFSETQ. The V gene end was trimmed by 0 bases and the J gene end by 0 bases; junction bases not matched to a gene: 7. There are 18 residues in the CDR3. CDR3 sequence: CASSLDVSGGLSTDTQYF. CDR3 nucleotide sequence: TGCGCCAGCAGCTTGGATGTTAGCGGGGGGTTGAGCACAGATACGCAGTATTTT. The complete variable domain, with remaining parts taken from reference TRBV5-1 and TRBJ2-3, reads KAGVTQTPRYLIKTRGQQVTLSCSPISGHRSVSWYQQTPGQGLQFLFEYFSETQRNKGNFPGRFSGRQFSNSRSEMNVSTLELGDSALYLCASSLDVSGGLSTDTQYFGPGTRLTVL.

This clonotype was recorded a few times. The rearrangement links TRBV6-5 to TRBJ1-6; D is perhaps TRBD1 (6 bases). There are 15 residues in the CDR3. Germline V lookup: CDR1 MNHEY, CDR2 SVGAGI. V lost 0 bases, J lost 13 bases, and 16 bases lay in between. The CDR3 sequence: CASSYSGQGTWPLHF. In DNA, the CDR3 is TGTGCCAGCAGTTACTCGGGGCAGGGGACTTGGCCCCTCCACTTT.

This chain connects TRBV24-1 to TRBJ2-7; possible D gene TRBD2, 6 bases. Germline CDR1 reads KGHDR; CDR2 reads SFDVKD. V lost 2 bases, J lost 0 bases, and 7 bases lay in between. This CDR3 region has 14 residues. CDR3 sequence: CATSDSGSSYEQYF. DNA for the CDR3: TGTGCCACCAGTGATTCCGGGAGCTCCTACGAGCAGTACTTC.

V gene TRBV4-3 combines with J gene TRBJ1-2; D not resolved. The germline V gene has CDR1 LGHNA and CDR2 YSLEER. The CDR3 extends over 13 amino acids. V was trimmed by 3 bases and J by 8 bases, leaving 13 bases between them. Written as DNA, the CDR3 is TGCGCCAGCAGCCAGATCGGCCATGGGGGCTACACCTTC. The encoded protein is CASSQIGHGGYTF.

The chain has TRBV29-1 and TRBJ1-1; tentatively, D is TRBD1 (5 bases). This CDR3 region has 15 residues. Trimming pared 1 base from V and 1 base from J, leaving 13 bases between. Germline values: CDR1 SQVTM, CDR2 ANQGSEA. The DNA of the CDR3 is TGCAGCGTTGAAGCCTCCTCACAGGCGAACACTGAAGCTTTCTTT. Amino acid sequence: CSVEASSQANTEAFF.

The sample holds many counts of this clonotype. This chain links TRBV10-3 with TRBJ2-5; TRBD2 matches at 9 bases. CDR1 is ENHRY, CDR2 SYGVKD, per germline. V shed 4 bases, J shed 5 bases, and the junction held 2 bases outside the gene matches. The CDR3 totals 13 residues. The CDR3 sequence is CAISASGDETQYF. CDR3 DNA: TGTGCCATCAGTGCTAGCGGGGATGAGACCCAGTACTTC.

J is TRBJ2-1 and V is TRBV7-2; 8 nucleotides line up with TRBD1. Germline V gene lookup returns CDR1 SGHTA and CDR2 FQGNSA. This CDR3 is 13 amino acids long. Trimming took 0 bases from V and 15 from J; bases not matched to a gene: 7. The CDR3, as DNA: TGTGCCAGCAGCTTAGCCGAACAGGGGGATCGGTTCTTC. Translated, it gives CASSLAEQGDRFF.

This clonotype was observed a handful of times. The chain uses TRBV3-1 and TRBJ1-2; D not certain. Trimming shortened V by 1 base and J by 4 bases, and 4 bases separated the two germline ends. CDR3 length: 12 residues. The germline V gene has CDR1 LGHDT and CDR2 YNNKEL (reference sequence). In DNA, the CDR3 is TGTGCCAGCAGCCAAGGGGGCTATGGCTACACCTTC. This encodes CASSQGGYGYTF.

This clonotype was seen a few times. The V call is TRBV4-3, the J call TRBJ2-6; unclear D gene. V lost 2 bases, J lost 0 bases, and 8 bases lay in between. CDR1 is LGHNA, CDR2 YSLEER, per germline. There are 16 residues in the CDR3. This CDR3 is CASSQLLSSGANVLTF. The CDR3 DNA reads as TGCGCCAGCAGCCAACTCCTTAGCTCTGGGGCCAACGTCCTGACTTTC.

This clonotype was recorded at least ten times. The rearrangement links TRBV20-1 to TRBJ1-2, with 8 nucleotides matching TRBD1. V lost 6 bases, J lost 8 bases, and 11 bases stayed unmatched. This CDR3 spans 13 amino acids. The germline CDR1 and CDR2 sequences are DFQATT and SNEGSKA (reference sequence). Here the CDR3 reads CSARQGPSLGYTF. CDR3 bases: TGCAGTGCCCGACAGGGGCCTTCCTTAGGCTACACCTTC.

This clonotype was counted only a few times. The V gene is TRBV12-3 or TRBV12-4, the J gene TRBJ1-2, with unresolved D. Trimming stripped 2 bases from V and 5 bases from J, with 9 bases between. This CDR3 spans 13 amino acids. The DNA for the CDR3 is TGTGCCAGCAGTTTAAGAACCACGTATGGCTACACCTTC. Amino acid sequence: CASSLRTTYGYTF.

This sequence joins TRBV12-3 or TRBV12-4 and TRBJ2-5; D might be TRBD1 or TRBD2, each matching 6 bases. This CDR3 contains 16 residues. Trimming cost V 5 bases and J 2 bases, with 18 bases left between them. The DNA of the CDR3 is TGTGCCAGCAGTGGCATTGTCGGGGGCGGTCAAGAGACCCAGTACTTC. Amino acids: CASSGIVGGGQETQYF.

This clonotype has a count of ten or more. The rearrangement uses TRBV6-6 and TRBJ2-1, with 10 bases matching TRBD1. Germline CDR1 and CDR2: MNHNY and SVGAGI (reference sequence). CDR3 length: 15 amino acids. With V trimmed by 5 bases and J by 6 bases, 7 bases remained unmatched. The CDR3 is CASSNPGQGTNEQFF. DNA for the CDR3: TGTGCCAGCAGTAATCCGGGACAGGGGACCAATGAGCAGTTCTTC.

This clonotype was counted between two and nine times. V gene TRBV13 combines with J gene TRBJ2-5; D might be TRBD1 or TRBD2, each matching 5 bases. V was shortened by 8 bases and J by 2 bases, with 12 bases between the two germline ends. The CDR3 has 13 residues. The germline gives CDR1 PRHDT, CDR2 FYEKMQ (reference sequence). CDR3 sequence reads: CASSGLNQETQYF. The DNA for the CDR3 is TGTGCCAGCTCGGGGCTTAATCAAGAGACCCAGTACTTC.